This T cell receptor (beta chain) was sequenced during a study of cytomegalovirus exposure and HLA in healthy donors (dated 2017 in TCRdb). General notes on the study: An earlier analysis of more than 550 of the donors reported 276 Gb of sequence data and 100 million to 120 million unique TCR beta sequences obtained from about 200 million T cells. An early release covering roughly 600 HLA-typed donors comprised about 300 gigabases of sequencing data and 65 million to 100 million unique TCR sequences. Among the roughly 400 genotyped donors, approximately 82% belonged to the genetic ancestry cluster associated with self-reported Caucasian donors. The study aimed to test whether cataloging public T cell receptors could reveal signatures of past pathogen exposure. The T cell repertoires of several hundred subjects were profiled by immunosequencing and related to cytomegalovirus serostatus. Along with the approximately 700-subject first cohort, a separate validation cohort of over a hundred different subjects was used. To predict cytomegalovirus infection status, the study brought together high-throughput TCR immunosequencing, statistical association of individual TCRs with disease status, and machine learning. To study patterns of TCR occurrence, a later analysis re-analyzed previously published TCR beta repertoires from hundreds of donors and added high-resolution HLA genotyping. The later analysis used no new phenotypic data to find candidate immune exposures, relying instead on TCR beta sequences and their occurrence across donors. In an earlier analysis of 500 to 650 of the donors, high-throughput TCR beta sequencing was used to judge whether each TCR beta V gene segment behaved as functional or pseudogenic. Donor age, sex, ethnicity and CMV serostatus were compiled alongside the repertoire data. Genome-wide SNP genotypes for about 65% of the 666 donors were used in a later genetic analysis, which treated that subset as a discovery cohort. All discovery cohort repertoires had been generated using a single sequencing platform. Both class I and class II loci were covered by HLA typing, at four-digit resolution. The number of donors typed differed by locus, with about 629-640 for A, B, C, DRB1 and DQB1, about 500 for DQA1, about 610 for DPA1, and over 400 for DPB1. Four to six DR-DQ haplotypes were handled as single units for association and clustering because linkage in the cohort was strong. Across 398 genotyped donors of the cohort, an average of about 250,000 unique TCR beta nucleotide sequences per donor were sequenced, and 15% to 20% of those sequences were non-productive. What the study reported, not specific to this receptor: Compared with equally common non-associated chains, HLA-associated TCR beta chains in a later analysis were more clonally expanded and had lower generation probabilities. A further reported finding was that TCR beta sequences accurately predicted the HLA-A and HLA-B alleles for most subjects in the first cohort. Because counts were too low, about 18 rarely observed V segments, including chromosome 9 orphons, were left out of the earlier analysis of 587 of the donors. Assigning TCR associations to individual alleles was difficult when HLA alleles, especially DR and DQ, strongly co-occurred. Because HLA typing was missing for some donors at each locus, association tests included only the typed subset. A later analysis associated about 18,000 TCR beta sequences with specific HLA alleles at a false discovery rate of 0.05. A total of 150 or so TCR beta chains were listed by the study as associated with cytomegalovirus. The 87-base-pair reads could not distinguish some IMGT-functional V segments, including TRBV6-2 and TRBV6-3, so those segments were excluded. Compared with the roughly 670-donor mean, donors in an Asian-associated ancestry cluster had fewer N-insertions in productive TCRs, according to a later genetic analysis. An earlier analysis of around 500 of the donors showed that most TCR beta V segments appeared in productive rearrangements either about 87% or about 30% of the time, which broadly matched IMGT annotations. A later analysis found that most CMV-associated TCR beta chains appeared HLA-restricted, with HLA associations seemingly driven largely by CMV exposure. The authors suggested that the approach could potentially be extended to other disease states and immunological phenotypes. The classifier was reported to diagnose cytomegalovirus status with high specificity and sensitivity in both the original cohort and the validation cohort. Correlated functional status among segregating V segments might reflect linkage disequilibrium, but an unknown experimental factor could not be ruled out. A later genetic analysis associated a missense DCLRE1C variant with V-gene and J-gene trimming of TCR beta chains, and an independent cohort replicated the association. In a later analysis, the rate of TCR association differed among HLA loci, with DRB1 alleles having the most associated TCRs and HLA-C alleles having the fewest. CMV serostatus was the only immune exposure information available for the cohort. A later analysis reported that several top co-occurrence clusters appeared linked to parvovirus B19, influenza, CMV and Epstein-Barr virus. Across donors, most TCR sequences were observed very rarely, whereas some public TCRs were present in many individuals. Presence/absence analyses assumed roughly uniform sequencing depth across donors, an assumption that may not hold. Only TCR beta chains were sequenced in this cohort, and the absence of alpha or paired-chain data limited detectable features. A group of highly shared sequence variants was considered likely to be a technical artifact of the sequencing pipeline. In vitro tests confirmed that a few of the cytomegalovirus-associated TCR beta chains recognize cytomegalovirus antigens.

Library preparation employed the immunoSEQ multiplex PCR assay. The multiplex PCR relied on a mix of 60 forward primers for TCR Vbeta segments and 13 reverse primers for TCR Jbeta segments. The CDR3 region of rearranged TCR beta genes was amplified from genomic DNA by a multiplex PCR assay. The Illumina HiSeq System was used to sequence the amplified TCR beta libraries as 87-base-pair reads. On the authors' methods: Across the 700 or so repertoires, a later analysis counted some 81 million unique TCR beta chains, 9.5 million to 12 million of which were shared by at least two donors. A nearest-neighbor algorithm error-corrected the raw reads and collapsed the reads into unique sequences, merging closely related sequences to remove PCR and sequencing errors. CDR3 sequences were aligned to IMGT reference sequences to assign V, D and J gene segments. For a sequence to be retained, a match of at least six nucleotides to both a V gene segment and a J gene segment was required. A rearrangement was called productive if the CDR3 had no stop codons and remained in frame with V and J, and every other rearrangement was called non-productive. CDR3 was defined according to IMGT convention as the region running from the second conserved V-encoded cysteine to the conserved J-encoded phenylalanine. The earlier analysis of 500 to 650 of the donors excluded any sequence lacking an unambiguous match to a single V gene segment. An earlier analysis of 450 to 650 of the donors called V segments functional above 56.7% productive rearrangements and segregating when the between-donor standard deviation exceeded 5%. A statistical classification framework was built for diagnosing cytomegalovirus status from the catalog of TCR beta chain sequences. In a later analysis, TCR nucleotide sequences were compared against IMGT/GENE-DB human TR gene sequences so that V and J genes could be assigned. The TCRdist pipeline was used in a later analysis to assign CDR3 sequences and most-parsimonious VDJ recombination scenarios. A later analysis defined each TCR beta chain by its CDR3 amino acid sequence plus V-gene family, and excluded reads lacking a unique V-gene family. In a later analysis, around 650 highly shared, low-generation-probability nucleotide sequences were removed to address suspected cross-contamination and a sequencing artifact. In a later analysis, a clonal expansion index for each public chain was calculated from normalized within-repertoire ranks of inferred template counts. A later analysis computed generation probabilities with a VDJ recombination model fitted to out-of-frame rearrangements, and checked the results against IGoR. In a later analysis, TCR-TCR, TCR-HLA and TCR-CMV co-occurrence was scored with hypergeometric tests, and a repertoire-size bias correction was applied to TCR pairs. In a later analysis, false discovery rates were estimated by permuting HLA or CMV assignments 20 times. In a later analysis, co-occurring TCRs were grouped using DBSCAN, with TCRdist sequence similarity added in when clustering inside HLA-allele-positive subsets. For co-occurrence clustering, repertoires with fewer than 30,000 or more than 120,000 public chains were excluded, along with 4 to 6 repertoires with anomalous nucleotide sharing. The immuneACCESS repertoire file appears here via TCRdb, limited to in-frame rearrangements. These files lack a portion of the clones; in checked studies, under half of the deficit traces to unresolved V genes, and the cause of the others is not known. V and J calls and clone size are copied from that table; D and trimming were computed from the DNA. The sample table records over 150,000 clones; about 80% of these occur just once. The ten largest account for 0.95% to 1.5% of the sample.

The cohort comprised approximately 700 healthy bone marrow donors. Cohort members were all nominally healthy when sampled, although unrecorded immune exposures were likely present. The donor was CMV seronegative and belonged to the group of 352 seronegative cohort members. Every donor gave a peripheral blood sample, and the peripheral blood mononuclear cells from that sample were used for TCR beta sequencing. The Qiagen DNeasy Blood Extraction Kit was used to extract genomic DNA from the blood cell samples. Remarks on this clone: The antigen it recognizes is unknown. No qualities accompany the bases; no much larger clone lies one base away.

Germline trimming amounts to 4 bases on V and 1 base on J, with 7 as the count of junction bases outside the gene matches. The CDR3, cysteine through phenylalanine, is 16 amino acids long. CDR3 DNA only is kept here, 48 bases in frame from base 1. Via the germline V gene (reference sequence), CDR1 is SGHNT and CDR2 YYREEE. The chain was built from TRBV5-4 and TRBJ2-1, with 8 junctional bases fitting TRBD2. Sequenced input: PBMCs. This clonotype was obtained from a woman between 45 and 60 years old in good health and CMV-seronegative. For the CDR3, the sequence is CASSPGGGKSYNEQFF. The DNA is as follows: TGTGCCAGCAGCCCCGGGGGGGGCAAGTCCTACAATGAGCAGTTCTTC.